This T cell receptor beta chain comes out of a study of blood T cell repertoires in COVID-19. For the study at large: Samples representing acute and convalescent COVID-19 were sourced from the United States, Italy and Spain. PBMCs, B-cell-depleted T cells, or T cells were the source of the cDNA or gDNA that made up the material.

CDR1 and CDR2 from the germline V gene are LGHDT and YNNKEL (reference sequence). The CDR3 is 13 amino acids. V was trimmed by 1 base and J by 10 bases, leaving 13 bases between them. The repertoire was sequenced with immunoSEQ multiplex PCR; TCRdb's copy has only in-frame clones and lacks some. The table shows about 69,000 clones, with around 89% occurring only once. This rearrangement joins TRBV3-1 (or the pseudogene TRBV3-2) to TRBJ1-1, with D uncertain. This clonotype was sampled from a man aged 45 to 65 with acute or convalescent COVID-19. Sequenced: peripheral blood. The chain's CDR3 is CASSQARGSGAFF. The CDR3 nucleotides are TGTGCCAGCAGCCAAGCCCGGGGAAGTGGAGCTTTCTTT.